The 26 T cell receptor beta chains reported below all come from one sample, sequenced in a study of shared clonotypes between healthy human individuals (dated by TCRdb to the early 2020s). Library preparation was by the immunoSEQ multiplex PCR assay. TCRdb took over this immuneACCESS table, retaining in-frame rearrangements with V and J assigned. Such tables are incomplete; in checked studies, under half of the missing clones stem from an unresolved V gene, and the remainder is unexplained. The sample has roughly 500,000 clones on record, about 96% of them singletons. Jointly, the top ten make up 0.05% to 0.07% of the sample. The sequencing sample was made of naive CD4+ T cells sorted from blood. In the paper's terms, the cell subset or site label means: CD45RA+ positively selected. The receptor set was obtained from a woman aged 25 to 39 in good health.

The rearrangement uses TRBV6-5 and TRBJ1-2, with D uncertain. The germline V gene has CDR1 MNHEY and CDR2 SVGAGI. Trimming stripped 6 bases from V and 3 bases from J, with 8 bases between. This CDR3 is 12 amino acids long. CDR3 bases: TGTGCCAGCAGAGGAGGATACTATGGCTACACCTTC. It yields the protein CASRGGYYGYTF.

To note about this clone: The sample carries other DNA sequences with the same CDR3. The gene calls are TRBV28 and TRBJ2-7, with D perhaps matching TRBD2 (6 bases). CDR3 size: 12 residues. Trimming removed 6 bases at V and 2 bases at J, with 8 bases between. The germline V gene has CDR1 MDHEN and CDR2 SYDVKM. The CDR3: CASREGTYEQYF. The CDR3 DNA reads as TGTGCCAGCAGGGAGGGTACCTACGAGCAGTACTTC.

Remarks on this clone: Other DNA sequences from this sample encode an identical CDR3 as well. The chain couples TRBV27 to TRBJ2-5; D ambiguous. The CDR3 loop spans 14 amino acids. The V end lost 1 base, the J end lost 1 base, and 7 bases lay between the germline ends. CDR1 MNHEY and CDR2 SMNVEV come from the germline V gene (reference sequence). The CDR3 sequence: CASSLLGVQETQYF. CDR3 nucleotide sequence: TGTGCCAGCAGTTTATTGGGTGTCCAAGAGACCCAGTACTTC.

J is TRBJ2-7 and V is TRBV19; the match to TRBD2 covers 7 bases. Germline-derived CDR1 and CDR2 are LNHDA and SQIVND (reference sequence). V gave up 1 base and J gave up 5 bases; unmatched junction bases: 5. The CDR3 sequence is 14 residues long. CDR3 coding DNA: TGTGCCAGTAGTATAGTGGCGGGAGCCCACGAGCAGTACTTC. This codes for CASSIVAGAHEQYF. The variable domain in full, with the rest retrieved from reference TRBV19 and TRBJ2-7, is DGGITQSPKYLFRKEGQNVTLSCEQNLNHDAMYWYRQDPGQGLRLIYYSQIVNDFQKGDIAEGYSVSREKKESFPLTVTSAQKNPTAFYLCASSIVAGAHEQYFGPGTRLTVT.

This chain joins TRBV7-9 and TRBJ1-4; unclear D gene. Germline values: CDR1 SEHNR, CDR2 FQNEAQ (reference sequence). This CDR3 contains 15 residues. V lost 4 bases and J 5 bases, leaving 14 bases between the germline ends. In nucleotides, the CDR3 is TGTGCCAGCAGCTCGCGGGGAACAGAGAATGAAAAACTGTTTTTT. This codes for CASSSRGTENEKLFF.

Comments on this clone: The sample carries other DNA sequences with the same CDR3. CDR3 sequence: CASSRTSGNQETQYF. Here the CDR3 DNA reads TGTGCCAGCAGCCGGACTAGCGGAAACCAAGAGACCCAGTACTTC. The chain is built from TRBV7-2 and TRBJ2-5; the match to TRBD2 covers 10 bases. V trimming: 5 bases; J trimming: 0 bases; junction bases outside the gene matches: 3. The CDR3 runs to 15 residues. Per the germline V gene, CDR1 is SGHTA and CDR2 is FQGNSA.

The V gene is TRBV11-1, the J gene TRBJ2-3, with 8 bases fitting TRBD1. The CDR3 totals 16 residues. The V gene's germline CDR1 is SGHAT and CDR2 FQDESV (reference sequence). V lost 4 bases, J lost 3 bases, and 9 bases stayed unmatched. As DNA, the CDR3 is TGTGCCAGCAGCTCCTCGGACAGGGTTGAGACAGATACGCAGTATTTT. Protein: CASSSSDRVETDTQYF.

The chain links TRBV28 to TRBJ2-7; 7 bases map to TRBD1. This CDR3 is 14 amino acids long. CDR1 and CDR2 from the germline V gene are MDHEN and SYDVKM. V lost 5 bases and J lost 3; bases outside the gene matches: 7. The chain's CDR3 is CASSKQGIIYEQYF. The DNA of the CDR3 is TGTGCCAGCAGTAAACAGGGGATCATCTACGAGCAGTACTTC.

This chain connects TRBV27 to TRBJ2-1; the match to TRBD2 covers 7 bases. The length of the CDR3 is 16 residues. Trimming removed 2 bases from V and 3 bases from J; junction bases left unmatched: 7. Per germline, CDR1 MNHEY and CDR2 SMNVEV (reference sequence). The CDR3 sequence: CASSLKMTSYYNEQFF. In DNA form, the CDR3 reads TGTGCCAGCAGTTTAAAGATGACTAGCTACTACAATGAGCAGTTCTTC.

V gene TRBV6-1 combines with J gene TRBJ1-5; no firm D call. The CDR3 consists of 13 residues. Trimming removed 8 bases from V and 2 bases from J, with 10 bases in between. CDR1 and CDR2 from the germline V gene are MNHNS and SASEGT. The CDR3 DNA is TGTGCCAGCGGGGAGGTGGGCAATCAGCCCCAGCATTTT. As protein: CASGEVGNQPQHF.

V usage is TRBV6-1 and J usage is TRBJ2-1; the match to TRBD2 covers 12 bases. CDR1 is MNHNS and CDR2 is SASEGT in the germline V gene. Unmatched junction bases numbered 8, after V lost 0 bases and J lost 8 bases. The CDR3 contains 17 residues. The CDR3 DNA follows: TGTGCCAGCAGTGAAGCCGTGGTGCTAGCGGGAGGGTATGAGCAGTTCTTC. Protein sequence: CASSEAVVLAGGYEQFF.

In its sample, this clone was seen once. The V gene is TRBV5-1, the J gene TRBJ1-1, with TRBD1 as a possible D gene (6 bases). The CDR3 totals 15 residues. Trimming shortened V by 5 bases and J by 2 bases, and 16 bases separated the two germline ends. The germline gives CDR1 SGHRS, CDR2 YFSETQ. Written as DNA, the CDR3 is TGCGCCAGCAGGCCTTCGGGGGGCCCTAACACTGAAGCTTTCTTT. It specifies CASRPSGGPNTEAFF.

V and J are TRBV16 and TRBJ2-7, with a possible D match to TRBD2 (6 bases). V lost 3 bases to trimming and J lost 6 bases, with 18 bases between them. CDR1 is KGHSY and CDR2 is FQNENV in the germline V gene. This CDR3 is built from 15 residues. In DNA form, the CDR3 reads TGTGCCAGCAGCCATCACCGTGAGGGGAGGCGCGAGCAGTACTTC. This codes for CASSHHREGRREQYF.

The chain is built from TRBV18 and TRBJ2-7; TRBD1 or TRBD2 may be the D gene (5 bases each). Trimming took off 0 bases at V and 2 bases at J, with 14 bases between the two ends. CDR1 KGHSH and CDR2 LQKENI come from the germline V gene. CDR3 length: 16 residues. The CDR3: CASSPPGPQGPYEQYF. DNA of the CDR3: TGTGCCAGCTCACCACCGGGACCCCAGGGCCCCTACGAGCAGTACTTC.

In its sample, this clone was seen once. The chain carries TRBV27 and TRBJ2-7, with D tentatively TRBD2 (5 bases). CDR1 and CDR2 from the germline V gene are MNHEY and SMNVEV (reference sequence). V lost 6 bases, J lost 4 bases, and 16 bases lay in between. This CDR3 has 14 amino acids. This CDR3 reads CASSSPQRGYEQYF. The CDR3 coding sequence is TGTGCCAGCAGCTCCCCCCAGAGAGGGTACGAGCAGTACTTC.

The CDR3 region is CASSFSGTGGVGELFF. The DNA for the CDR3 is TGTGCCAGTAGTTTCTCCGGGACAGGGGGCGTCGGGGAGCTGTTTTTT. The rearrangement uses TRBV19 and TRBJ2-2; 12 bases are shared with TRBD1. With V trimmed by 5 bases and J by 7 bases, 8 bases remained unmatched. The CDR3 is made up of 16 amino acids. Germline-derived CDR1 and CDR2 are LNHDA and SQIVND (reference sequence).

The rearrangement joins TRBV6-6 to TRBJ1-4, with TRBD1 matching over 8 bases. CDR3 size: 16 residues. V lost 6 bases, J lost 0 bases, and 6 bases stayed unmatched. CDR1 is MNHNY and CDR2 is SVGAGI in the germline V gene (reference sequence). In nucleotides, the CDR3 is TGTGCCAGCAGCTTCGACAGGGGTGCAACTAATGAAAAACTGTTTTTT. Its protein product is CASSFDRGATNEKLFF.

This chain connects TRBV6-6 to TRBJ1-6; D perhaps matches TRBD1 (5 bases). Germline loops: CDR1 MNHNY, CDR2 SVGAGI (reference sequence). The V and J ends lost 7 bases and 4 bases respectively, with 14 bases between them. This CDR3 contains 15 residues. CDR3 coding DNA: TGTGCCAGCACCCGCGGGACGGATTATAATTCACCCCTCCACTTT. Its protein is CASTRGTDYNSPLHF.

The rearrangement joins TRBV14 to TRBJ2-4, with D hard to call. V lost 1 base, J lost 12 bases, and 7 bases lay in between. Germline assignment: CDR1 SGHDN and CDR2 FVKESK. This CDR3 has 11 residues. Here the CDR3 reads CASSQGPTQYF. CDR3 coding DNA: TGTGCCAGCAGCCAAGGACCTACTCAGTACTTC.

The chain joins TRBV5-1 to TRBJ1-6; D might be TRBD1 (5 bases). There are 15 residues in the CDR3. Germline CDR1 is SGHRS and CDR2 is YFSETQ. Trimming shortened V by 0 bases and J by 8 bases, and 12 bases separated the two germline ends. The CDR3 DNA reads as TGCGCCAGCAGCTTGGACAGGCCGGGGGATTCACCCCTCCACTTT. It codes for CASSLDRPGDSPLHF.

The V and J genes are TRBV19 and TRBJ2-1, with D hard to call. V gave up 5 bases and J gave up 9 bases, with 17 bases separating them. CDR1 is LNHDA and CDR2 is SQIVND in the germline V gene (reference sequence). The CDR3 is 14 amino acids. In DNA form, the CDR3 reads TGTGCCAGTAGTCTATGGGCCCAGCGCCGTGAGCAGTTCTTC. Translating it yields CASSLWAQRREQFF.

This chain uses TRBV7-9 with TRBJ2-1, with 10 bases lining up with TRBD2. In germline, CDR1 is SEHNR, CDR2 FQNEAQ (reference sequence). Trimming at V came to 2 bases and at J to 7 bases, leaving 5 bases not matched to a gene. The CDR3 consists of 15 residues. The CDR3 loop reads CASSLLLAGLNEQFF. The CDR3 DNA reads TGTGCCAGCAGCTTACTACTAGCGGGATTGAATGAGCAGTTCTTC.

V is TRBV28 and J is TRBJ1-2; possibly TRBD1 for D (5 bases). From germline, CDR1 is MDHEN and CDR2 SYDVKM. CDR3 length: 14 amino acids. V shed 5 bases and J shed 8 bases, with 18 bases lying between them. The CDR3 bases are TGTGCCAGCAGTGCCGGGACGGAGGGGTTGGGCTACACCTTC. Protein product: CASSAGTEGLGYTF.

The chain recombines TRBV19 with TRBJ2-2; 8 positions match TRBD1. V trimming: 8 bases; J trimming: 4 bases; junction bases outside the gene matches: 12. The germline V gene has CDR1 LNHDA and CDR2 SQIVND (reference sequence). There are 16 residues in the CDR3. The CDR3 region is CASAPGQVLGTGELFF. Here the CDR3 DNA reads TGTGCCAGTGCCCCGGGACAGGTTCTTGGCACCGGGGAGCTGTTTTTT.

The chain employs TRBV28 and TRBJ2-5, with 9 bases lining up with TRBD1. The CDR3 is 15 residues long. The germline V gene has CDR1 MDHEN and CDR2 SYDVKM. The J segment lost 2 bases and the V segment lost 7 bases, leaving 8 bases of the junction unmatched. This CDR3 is CASKPPGTGQETQYF. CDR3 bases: TGTGCCAGCAAACCGCCCGGGACAGGGCAAGAGACCCAGTACTTC.

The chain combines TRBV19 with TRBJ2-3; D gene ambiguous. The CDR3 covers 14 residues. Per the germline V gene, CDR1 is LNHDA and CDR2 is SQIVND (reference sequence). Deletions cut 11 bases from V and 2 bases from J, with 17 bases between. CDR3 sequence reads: CASSSLAATDTQYF. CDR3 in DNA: TGTGCCTCCAGTAGTCTCGCGGCCACAGATACGCAGTATTTT.